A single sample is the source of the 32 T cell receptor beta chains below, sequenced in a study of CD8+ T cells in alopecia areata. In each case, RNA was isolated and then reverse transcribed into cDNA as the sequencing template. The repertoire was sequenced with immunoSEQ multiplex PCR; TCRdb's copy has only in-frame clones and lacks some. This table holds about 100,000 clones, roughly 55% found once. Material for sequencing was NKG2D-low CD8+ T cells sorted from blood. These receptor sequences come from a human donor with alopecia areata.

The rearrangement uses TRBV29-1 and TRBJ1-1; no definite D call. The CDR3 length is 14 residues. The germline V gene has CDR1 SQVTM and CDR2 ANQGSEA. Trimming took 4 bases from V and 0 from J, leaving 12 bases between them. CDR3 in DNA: TGCAGCGTTGCTCGAACTGGTATGAACACTGAAGCTTTCTTT. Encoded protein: CSVARTGMNTEAFF.

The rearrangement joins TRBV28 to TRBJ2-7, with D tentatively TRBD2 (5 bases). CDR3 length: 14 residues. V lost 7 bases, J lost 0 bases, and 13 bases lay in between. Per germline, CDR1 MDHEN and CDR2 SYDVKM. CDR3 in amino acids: CASKDPGNSYEQYF. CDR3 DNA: TGTGCCAGCAAGGATCCGGGGAACTCCTACGAGCAGTACTTC.

This CDR3 is CASSTGFIPPQHF. CDR3 bases: TGTGCCAGCAGTACAGGGTTTATTCCGCCCCAGCATTTT. V is TRBV28 and J is TRBJ1-5; D may be TRBD1 (6 bases). Germline V gene sequence: CDR1 MDHEN, CDR2 SYDVKM. Trimming removed 5 bases at V and 9 bases at J, with 14 bases between. This CDR3 is built from 13 residues.

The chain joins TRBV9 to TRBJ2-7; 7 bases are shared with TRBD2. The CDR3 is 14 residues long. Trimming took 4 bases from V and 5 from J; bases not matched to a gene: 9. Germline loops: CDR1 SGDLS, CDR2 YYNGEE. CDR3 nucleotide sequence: TGTGCCAGCAGCCCGAGCGGGAAGGTCGACGAGCAGTACTTC. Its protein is CASSPSGKVDEQYF.

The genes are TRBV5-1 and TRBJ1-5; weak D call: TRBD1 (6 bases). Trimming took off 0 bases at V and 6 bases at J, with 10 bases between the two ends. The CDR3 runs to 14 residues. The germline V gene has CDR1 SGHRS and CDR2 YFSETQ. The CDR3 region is CASSLAQGGQPQHF. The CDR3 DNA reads TGCGCCAGCAGCTTGGCACAGGGCGGTCAGCCCCAGCATTTT.

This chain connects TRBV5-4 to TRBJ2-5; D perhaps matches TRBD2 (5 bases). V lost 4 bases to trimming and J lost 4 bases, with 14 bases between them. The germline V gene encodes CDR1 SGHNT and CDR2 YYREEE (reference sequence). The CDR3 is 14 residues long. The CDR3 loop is CASSPREGVETQYF. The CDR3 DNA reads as TGTGCCAGCAGCCCGCGAGAGGGAGTAGAGACCCAGTACTTC.

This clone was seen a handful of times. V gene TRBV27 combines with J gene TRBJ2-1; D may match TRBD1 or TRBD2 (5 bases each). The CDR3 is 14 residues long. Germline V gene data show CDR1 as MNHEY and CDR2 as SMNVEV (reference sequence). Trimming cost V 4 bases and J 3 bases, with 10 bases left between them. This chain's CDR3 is CASSWGSDYNEQFF. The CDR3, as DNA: TGTGCCAGCAGTTGGGGGAGCGACTACAATGAGCAGTTCTTC.

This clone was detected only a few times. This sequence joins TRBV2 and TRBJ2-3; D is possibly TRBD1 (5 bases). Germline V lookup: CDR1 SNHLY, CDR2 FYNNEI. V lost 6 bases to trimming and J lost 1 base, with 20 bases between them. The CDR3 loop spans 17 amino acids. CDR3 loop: CASRGRGETRRTDTQYF. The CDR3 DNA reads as TGTGCCAGCAGGGGTAGGGGCGAGACAAGACGCACAGATACGCAGTATTTT.

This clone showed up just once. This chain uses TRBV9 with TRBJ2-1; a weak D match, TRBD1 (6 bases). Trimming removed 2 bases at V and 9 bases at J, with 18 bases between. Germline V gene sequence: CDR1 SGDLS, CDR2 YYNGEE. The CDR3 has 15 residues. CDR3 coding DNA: TGTGCCAGCAGCGTCACAGGGAGCGAAGAGTCTGAGCAGTTCTTC. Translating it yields CASSVTGSEESEQFF.

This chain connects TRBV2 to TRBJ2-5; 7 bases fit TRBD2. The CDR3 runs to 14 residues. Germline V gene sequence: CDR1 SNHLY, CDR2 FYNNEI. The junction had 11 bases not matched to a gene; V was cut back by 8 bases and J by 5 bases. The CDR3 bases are TGTGCCAGCCGAAACAGCGGGGCCTCTGAGACCCAGTACTTC. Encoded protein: CASRNSGASETQYF.

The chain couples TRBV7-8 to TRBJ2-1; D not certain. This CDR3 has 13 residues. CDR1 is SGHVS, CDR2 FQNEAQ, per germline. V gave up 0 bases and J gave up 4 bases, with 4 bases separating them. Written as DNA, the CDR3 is TGTGCCAGCAGCTTAGCACCTTACAATGAGCAGTTCTTC. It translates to CASSLAPYNEQFF.

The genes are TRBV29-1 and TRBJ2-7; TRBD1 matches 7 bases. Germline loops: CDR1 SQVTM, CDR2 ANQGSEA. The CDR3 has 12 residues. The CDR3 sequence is CSAWAGGGEQYF. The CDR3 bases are TGCAGTGCCTGGGCAGGGGGTGGCGAGCAGTACTTC.

This CDR3 reads CASSQYYEQYF. For the CDR3, the DNA is TGTGCCAGCAGCCAGTACTACGAGCAGTACTTC. The chain has TRBV14 and TRBJ2-7; D not resolved. The germline CDR1 and CDR2 sequences are SGHDN and FVKESK. V was clipped by 3 bases and J by 3 bases, with 3 bases between them. The CDR3 has 11 amino acids.

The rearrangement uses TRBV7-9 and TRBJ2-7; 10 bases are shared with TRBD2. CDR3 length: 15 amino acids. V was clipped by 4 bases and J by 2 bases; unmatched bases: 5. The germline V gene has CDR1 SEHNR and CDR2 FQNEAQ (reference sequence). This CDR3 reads CASSSTSGIAYEQYF. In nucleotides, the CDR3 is TGTGCCAGCAGCTCTACTAGCGGGATCGCCTACGAGCAGTACTTC.

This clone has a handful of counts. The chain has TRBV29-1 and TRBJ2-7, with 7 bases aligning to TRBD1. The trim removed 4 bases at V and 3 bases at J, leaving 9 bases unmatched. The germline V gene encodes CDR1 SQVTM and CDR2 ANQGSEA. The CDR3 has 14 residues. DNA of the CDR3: TGCAGCGTTGGAGACCGAAACAGGGGCTACGAGCAGTACTTC. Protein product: CSVGDRNRGYEQYF.

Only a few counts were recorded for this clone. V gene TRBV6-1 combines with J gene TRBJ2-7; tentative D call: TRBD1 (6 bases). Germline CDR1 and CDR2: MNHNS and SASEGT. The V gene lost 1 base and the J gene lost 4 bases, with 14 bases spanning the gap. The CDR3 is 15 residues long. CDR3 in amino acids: CASSEEAGDQYEQYF. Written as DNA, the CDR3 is TGTGCCAGCAGTGAAGAGGCAGGGGACCAGTACGAGCAGTACTTC.

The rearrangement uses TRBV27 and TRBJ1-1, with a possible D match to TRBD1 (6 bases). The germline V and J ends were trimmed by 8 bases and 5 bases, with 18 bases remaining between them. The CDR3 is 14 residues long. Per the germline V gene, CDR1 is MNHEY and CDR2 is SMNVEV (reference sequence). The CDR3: CASVGQGKGTEAFF. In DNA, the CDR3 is TGTGCCAGCGTCGGGCAGGGGAAGGGGACTGAAGCTTTCTTT.

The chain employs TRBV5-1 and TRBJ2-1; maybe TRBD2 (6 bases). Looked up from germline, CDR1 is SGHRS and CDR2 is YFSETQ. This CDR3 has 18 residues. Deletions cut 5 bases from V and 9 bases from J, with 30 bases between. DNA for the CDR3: TGCGCCAGCAGTTTGTGGGGTCCAGATGGGAGGCTTACAAGTGAGCAGTTCTTC. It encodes CASSLWGPDGRLTSEQFF.

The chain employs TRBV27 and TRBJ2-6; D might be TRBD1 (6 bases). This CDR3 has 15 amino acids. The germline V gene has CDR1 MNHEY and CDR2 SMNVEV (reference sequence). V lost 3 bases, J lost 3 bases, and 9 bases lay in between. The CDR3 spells CASSFRGGGANVLTF. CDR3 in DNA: TGTGCCAGCAGTTTCAGGGGCGGTGGGGCCAACGTCCTGACTTTC.

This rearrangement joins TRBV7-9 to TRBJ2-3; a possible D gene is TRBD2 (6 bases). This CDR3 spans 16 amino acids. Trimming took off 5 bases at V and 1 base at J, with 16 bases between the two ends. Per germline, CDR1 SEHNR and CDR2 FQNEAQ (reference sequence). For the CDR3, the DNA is TGTGCCAGCAGCATCAAACGGACTACCGGCACAGATACGCAGTATTTT. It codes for CASSIKRTTGTDTQYF.

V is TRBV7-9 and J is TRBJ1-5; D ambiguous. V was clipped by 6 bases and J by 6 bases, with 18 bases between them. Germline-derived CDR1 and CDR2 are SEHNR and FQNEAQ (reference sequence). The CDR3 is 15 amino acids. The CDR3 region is CASSTDTHRGQPQHF. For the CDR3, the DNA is TGTGCCAGCAGTACCGACACCCATCGAGGTCAGCCCCAGCATTTT.

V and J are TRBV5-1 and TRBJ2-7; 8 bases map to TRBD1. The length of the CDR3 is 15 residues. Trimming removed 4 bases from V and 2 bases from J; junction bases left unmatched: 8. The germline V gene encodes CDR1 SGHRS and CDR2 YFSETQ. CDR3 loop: CASSLIPTGAYEQYF. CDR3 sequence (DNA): TGCGCCAGCAGCCTTATCCCGACAGGGGCCTACGAGCAGTACTTC.

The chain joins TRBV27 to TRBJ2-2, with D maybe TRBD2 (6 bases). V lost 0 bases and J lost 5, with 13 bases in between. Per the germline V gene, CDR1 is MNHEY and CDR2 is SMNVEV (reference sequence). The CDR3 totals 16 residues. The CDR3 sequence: CASSLSGGRTTGELFF. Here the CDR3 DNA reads TGTGCCAGCAGTTTATCAGGAGGGAGAACAACCGGGGAGCTGTTTTTT.

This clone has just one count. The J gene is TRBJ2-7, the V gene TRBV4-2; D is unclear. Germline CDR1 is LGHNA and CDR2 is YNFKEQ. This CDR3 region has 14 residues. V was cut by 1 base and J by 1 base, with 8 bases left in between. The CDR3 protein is CASSQGASSYEQYF. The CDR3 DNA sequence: TGTGCCAGCAGCCAAGGGGCCTCGTCCTACGAGCAGTACTTC.

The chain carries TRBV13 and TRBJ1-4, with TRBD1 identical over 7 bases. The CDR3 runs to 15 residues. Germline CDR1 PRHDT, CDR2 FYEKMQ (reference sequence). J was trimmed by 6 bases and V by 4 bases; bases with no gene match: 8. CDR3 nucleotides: TGTGCCAGCAGCTCAAGGGGGACAGAAGATGAAAAACTGTTTTTT. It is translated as CASSSRGTEDEKLFF.

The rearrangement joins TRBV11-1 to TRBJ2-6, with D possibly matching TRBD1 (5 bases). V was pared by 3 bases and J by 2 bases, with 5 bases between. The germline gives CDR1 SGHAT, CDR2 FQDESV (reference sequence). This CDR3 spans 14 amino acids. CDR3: CASSFRAGANVLTF. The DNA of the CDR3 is TGTGCCAGCAGCTTCAGGGCTGGGGCCAACGTCCTGACTTTC. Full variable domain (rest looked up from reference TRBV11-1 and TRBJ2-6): EAEVAQSPRYKITEKSQAVAFWCDPISGHATLYWYRQILGQGPELLVQFQDESVVDDSQLPKDRFSAERLKGVDSTLKIQPAELGDSAMYLCASSFRAGANVLTFGAGSRLTVL.

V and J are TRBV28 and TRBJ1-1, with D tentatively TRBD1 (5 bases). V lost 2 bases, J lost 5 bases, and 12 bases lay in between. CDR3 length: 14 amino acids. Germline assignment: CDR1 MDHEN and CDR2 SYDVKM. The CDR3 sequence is CASSLLTQGTEAFF. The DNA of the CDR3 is TGTGCCAGCAGTTTACTTACCCAGGGAACTGAAGCTTTCTTT.

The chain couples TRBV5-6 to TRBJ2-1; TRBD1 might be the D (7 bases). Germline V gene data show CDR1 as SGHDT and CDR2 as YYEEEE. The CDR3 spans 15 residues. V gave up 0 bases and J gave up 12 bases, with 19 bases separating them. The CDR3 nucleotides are TGTGCCAGCAGCTTGGACAGGGGACTCTTTCTGGGGCAGTTCTTC. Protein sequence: CASSLDRGLFLGQFF.

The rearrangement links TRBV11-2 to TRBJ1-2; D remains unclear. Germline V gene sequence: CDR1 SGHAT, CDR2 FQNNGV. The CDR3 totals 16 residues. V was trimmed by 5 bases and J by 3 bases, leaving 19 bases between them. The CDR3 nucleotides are TGTGCCAGCAGCCAGAGGTCACAGAGTATGTACTATGGCTACACCTTC. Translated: CASSQRSQSMYYGYTF.

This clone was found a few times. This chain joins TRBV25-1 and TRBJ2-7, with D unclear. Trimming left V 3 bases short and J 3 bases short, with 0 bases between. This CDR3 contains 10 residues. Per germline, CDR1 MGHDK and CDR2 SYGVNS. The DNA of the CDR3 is TGTGCCAGCAGTGACTACGAGCAGTACTTC. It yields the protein CASSDYEQYF.

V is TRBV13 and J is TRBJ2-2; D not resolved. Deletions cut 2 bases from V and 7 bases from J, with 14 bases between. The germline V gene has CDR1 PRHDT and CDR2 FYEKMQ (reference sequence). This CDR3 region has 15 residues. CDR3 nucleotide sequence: TGTGCCAGCAGCTTACTACCTGTTTCAGGCGGGGAGCTGTTTTTT. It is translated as CASSLLPVSGGELFF.

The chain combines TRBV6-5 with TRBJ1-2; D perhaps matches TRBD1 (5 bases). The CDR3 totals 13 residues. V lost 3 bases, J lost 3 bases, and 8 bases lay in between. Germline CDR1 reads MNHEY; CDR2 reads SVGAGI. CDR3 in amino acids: CASSYDRYYGYTF. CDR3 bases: TGTGCCAGCAGTTATGACAGATACTATGGCTACACCTTC.